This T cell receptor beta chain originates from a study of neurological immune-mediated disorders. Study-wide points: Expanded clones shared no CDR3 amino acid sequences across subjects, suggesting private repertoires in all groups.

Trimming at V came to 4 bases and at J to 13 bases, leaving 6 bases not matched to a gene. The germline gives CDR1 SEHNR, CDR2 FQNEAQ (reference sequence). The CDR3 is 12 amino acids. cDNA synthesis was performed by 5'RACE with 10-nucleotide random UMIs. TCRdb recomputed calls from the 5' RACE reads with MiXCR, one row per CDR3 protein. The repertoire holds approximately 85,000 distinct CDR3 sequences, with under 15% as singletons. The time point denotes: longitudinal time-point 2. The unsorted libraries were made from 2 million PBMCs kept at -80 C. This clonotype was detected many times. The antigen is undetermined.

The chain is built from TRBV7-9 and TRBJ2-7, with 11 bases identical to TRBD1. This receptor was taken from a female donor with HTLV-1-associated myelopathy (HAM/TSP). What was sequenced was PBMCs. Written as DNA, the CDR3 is TGTGCCAGCAGCTCGGGGGACAGGGGGTCTTACTTC. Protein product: CASSSGDRGSYF.